The TCR beta chain described here comes from a study of post-analysis software for immune sequencing data (dated by TCRdb to the mid-2010s). As for the study more broadly: Recorded disease courses included relapsing-remitting, secondary progressive and progressive-relapsing multiple sclerosis, with some patients lacking subtype annotation. Patient repertoires were compared against roughly 10 previously published healthy control repertoires from donors aged about 6 to 28 years. A subset of samples was prepared in parallel using single-end sample barcoding, then pooled and co-amplified after Illumina adapter ligation.

Details on this clonotype: Its antigen is not yet known. No base qualities exist here, and no much larger clone lies one base off it.

Measured from the cysteine to the phenylalanine, the CDR3 is 13 residues long. CDR3 DNA is the only sequence kept; it has 39 bases, read in frame from the first base. V sheds 5 bases and J sheds 7 bases, leaving 11 bases between their ends. Taken from the germline V gene (reference sequence), the CDR1 and CDR2 loops are SEHNR and FQNEAQ. TCR beta repertoires were profiled from peripheral blood of approximately 13 young patients with multiple sclerosis to demonstrate the VDJtools post-analysis software. The multiple sclerosis patients were children and adolescents between roughly 6 and 15 years of age. Library creation used PCR. The sequencer listed for this sample is Illumina HiSeq 2500. Unique molecular identifiers were incorporated into TCR beta cDNA libraries to reduce PCR and sequencing biases. Every 1 to 10 million input T cells yielded approximately 500,000 cDNA molecules, meaning each molecule approximated one T cell. Patient libraries were prepared and sequenced with the same protocol used for the earlier healthy control dataset. Samples belonging to the same batch were prepared together, multiplexed and sequenced on a shared HiSeq lane. In the paper's pipeline: Raw barcoded reads were processed with MIGEC, discarding single-read molecular identifier groups before consensus assembly and CDR3 extraction. VDJtools was used for post-analysis of the clonotype tables, with diversity normalized by down-sampling every dataset to the smallest sample size. In repertoire overlap clustering, CDR3 amino acid sequences, but not nucleotide sequences, were matched to correct batch-related cross-sample contamination. TCRdb applied fastp at Q25 and MiXCR to the public reads, then kept only in-frame beta chains. Merged by CDR3 protein, the rows form single entries marked with the most common genes and DNA. The V and J calls and clone size come from TCRdb's table, not from the authors' own analysis. Counted in this sample were 350,000 to 450,000 distinct CDR3 sequences; less than 40% of them appeared once. The biggest ten clones account for roughly 12% of the sample.

The study at large found these results: Direct clustering with F measure revealed strong co-clustering of samples prepared in the same batch, which led to a batch-effect correction. The control group was slightly older than the multiple sclerosis patient group. Patients showed significantly higher frequencies than controls for several TRBV segments, among them TRBV5-6, TRBV5-1 and TRBV20-1. Normalized Chao1 diversity was significantly lower in multiple sclerosis patients than controls, suggesting substantial peripheral T-cell clonal expansion.

The sequence was obtained from a girl aged 5-17 years with multiple sclerosis. The chain employs TRBV7-9 and TRBJ2-2, with no D gene named confidently. Sample: blood. The CDR3 protein: CASSRDTYGELFF. The bases are TGTGCCAGCAGCCGAGACACGTACGGGGAGCTGTTTTTT.